Below are 27 T cell receptor beta chains sequenced from a single sample in a study of control samples from healthy donors and cancer patients. Clones were read by immunoSEQ multiplex PCR, and TCRdb kept only the in-frame ones, dropping some. The sample records over 100,000 clones, roughly 90% being singletons. Sequencing was carried out using blood. The receptors were gathered from a man aged 40-49 years in good health.

Here the CDR3 DNA reads TGTGCCAGCAGCAAGAGGGGGTGGAGGTGCACTGAAGCTTTCTTT. It encodes CASSKRGWRCTEAFF. The chain joins TRBV21-1 to TRBJ1-1; TRBD1 reflects the table's D call only, with no check against the DNA. TRBV21-1 is annotated as a pseudogene. The CDR3 runs 15 residues.

The V gene is TRBV30, the J gene TRBJ2-7; D possibly corresponds to TRBD2 (6 bases). The CDR3 spans 14 residues. Germline CDR1 and CDR2: GTSNPN and SVGIG (reference sequence). The ends were cut back, 0 bases at V and 4 bases at J, with 13 bases in the middle. The CDR3 DNA is TGTGCCTGGAGTGTTGGCAGGAGCGGGTACGAGCAGTACTTC. Its translation is CAWSVGRSGYEQYF.

The chain uses TRBV5-1 and TRBJ2-1; D unclear. V lost 5 bases to trimming and J lost 4 bases, with 25 bases between them. Looked up from germline, CDR1 is SGHRS and CDR2 is YFSETQ. This CDR3 is 18 amino acids long. The CDR3, as DNA: TGCGCCAGCAGGCTAAAGGACCTGACCACTTTGGGATACAATGAGCAGTTCTTC. This sequence encodes CASRLKDLTTLGYNEQFF.

The V call is TRBV7-9, the J call TRBJ2-3; 7 nucleotides align to TRBD2. With 5 bases clipped from V and 1 base from J, the junction kept 6 bases outside the gene matches. The germline gives CDR1 SEHNR, CDR2 FQNEAQ (reference sequence). This CDR3 has 15 residues. Here the CDR3 DNA reads TGTGCCAGCAGCCCGACTAGCCGAGGCACAGATACGCAGTATTTT. Its protein product is CASSPTSRGTDTQYF.

As DNA, the CDR3 is TGTGCCAGTAGTTCCCAGAGCCGGTACGAGCAGTACTTC. Amino acid sequence: CASSSQSRYEQYF. V is TRBV19 and J is TRBJ2-7, with D hard to call. Trimming took 5 bases from V and 4 from J, leaving 12 bases between them. The CDR3 contains 13 residues. Germline V gives CDR1 LNHDA, CDR2 SQIVND (reference sequence).

The chain carries TRBV3-1 (or the pseudogene TRBV3-2) and TRBJ2-2; TRBD1 matches at 7 bases. This CDR3 has 14 residues. With V trimmed by 6 bases and J by 6 bases, 7 bases remained unmatched. CDR1 is LGHDT, CDR2 YNNKEL, per germline (reference sequence). The CDR3 DNA reads TGTGCCAGCAGGAATGCAGGGGGAGCCGGGGAGCTGTTTTTT. This sequence encodes CASRNAGGAGELFF.

This clone came up a few times. CDR3 protein: CASLGTSSYEQYF. The CDR3, as DNA: TGTGCCAGCCTAGGAACGAGCTCCTACGAGCAGTACTTC. The chain couples TRBV7-6 to TRBJ2-7; D ambiguous. The length of the CDR3 is 13 residues. Between the trimmed V and J ends, which lost 8 bases and 0 bases, there was a span of 11 bases. Germline assignment: CDR1 SGHVS and CDR2 FNYEAQ.

The CDR3 DNA sequence: TGTGCCAGCAGCTCCGGACAGTACCTCCAAGAGACCCAGTACTTC. It encodes CASSSGQYLQETQYF. V and J are TRBV5-5 and TRBJ2-5; possible D gene TRBD1, 6 bases. The CDR3 sequence is 15 residues long. The germline V and J ends were trimmed by 3 bases and 1 base, with 13 bases remaining between them. Germline loops: CDR1 SGHKS, CDR2 YYEKEE (reference sequence).

The genes are TRBV7-6 and TRBJ2-5; 13 bases map to TRBD2. V lost 5 bases, J lost 5 bases, and 11 bases stayed unmatched. The CDR3 covers 17 residues. The germline CDR1 and CDR2 sequences are SGHVS and FNYEAQ. Here the CDR3 DNA reads TGTGCCAGCAGCCCAAGACTAGCGGGGGGAGACGGGGAGACCCAGTACTTC. It is translated as CASSPRLAGGDGETQYF. The entire variable domain, with the rest obtained from reference TRBV7-6 and TRBJ2-5, is as follows: GAGVSQSPRYKVTKRGQDVALRCDPISGHVSLYWYRQALGQGPEFLTYFNYEAQQDKSGLPNDRFSAERPEGSISTLTIQRTEQRDSAMYRCASSPRLAGGDGETQYFGPGTRLLVL.

This rearrangement joins TRBV13 to TRBJ1-5, with D possibly TRBD1 on 6 matching bases. CDR1 is PRHDT and CDR2 is FYEKMQ in the germline V gene (reference sequence). This CDR3 has 18 amino acids. Trimming took off 0 bases at V and 0 bases at J, with 15 bases between the two ends. The CDR3 is CASSLGGRGLDSNQPQHF. The CDR3 region has the DNA TGTGCCAGCAGCTTAGGAGGCAGGGGTCTCGATAGCAATCAGCCCCAGCATTTT.

This rearrangement joins TRBV6-6 to TRBJ2-5; D is perhaps TRBD1 (6 bases). This CDR3 has 12 amino acids. V shed 10 bases and J shed 4 bases, with 13 bases lying between them. Germline V CDR1 and CDR2: MNHNY, SVGAGI (reference sequence). CDR3 sequence reads: CANGEGGETQYF. The CDR3, as DNA: TGTGCCAACGGAGAAGGGGGAGAGACCCAGTACTTC.

The V gene is TRBV3-1 (or the pseudogene TRBV3-2), the J gene TRBJ1-5, with D hard to call. There are 17 residues in the CDR3. From germline, CDR1 is LGHDT and CDR2 YNNKEL (reference sequence). Trimming took 2 bases from V and 0 from J, leaving 14 bases between them. DNA for the CDR3: TGTGCCAGCAGCCAATCGGGAGGGCTATATAGCAATCAGCCCCAGCATTTT. Its protein is CASSQSGGLYSNQPQHF.

This chain links TRBV6-5 with TRBJ2-7; D gene uncertain. CDR1 MNHEY and CDR2 SVGAGI come from the germline V gene. Trimming shortened V by 0 bases and J by 3 bases, and 9 bases separated the two germline ends. The CDR3 length is 14 residues. CDR3 amino acids: CASSYSKVSYEQYF. CDR3 nucleotide sequence: TGTGCCAGCAGTTACTCGAAGGTCAGCTACGAGCAGTACTTC.

The genes are TRBV28 and TRBJ1-5; 8 bases map to TRBD1. Germline loops: CDR1 MDHEN, CDR2 SYDVKM. Losses at the gene ends were 6 bases for V and 0 bases for J; bases not matched to a gene: 10. The CDR3 sequence is 17 residues long. The CDR3 is CASSLRWTGFSNQPQHF. The CDR3 region has the DNA TGTGCCAGCAGCTTGAGATGGACAGGGTTTAGCAATCAGCCCCAGCATTTT.

The genes are TRBV7-8 and TRBJ1-1; 7 positions agree with TRBD1. This CDR3 comprises 14 residues. Germline V gene lookup returns CDR1 SGHVS and CDR2 FQNEAQ. J was trimmed by 8 bases and V by 4 bases; bases with no gene match: 10. This chain's CDR3 is CASSSYGPGQEAFF. The CDR3 nucleotides read TGTGCCAGCAGCTCCTATGGGCCGGGACAGGAAGCTTTCTTT. Full variable domain (remainder filled in from reference TRBV7-8 and TRBJ1-1): GAGVSQSPRYKVAKRGQDVALRCDPISGHVSLFWYQQALGQGPEFLTYFQNEAQLDKSGLPSDRFFAERPEGSVSTLKIQRTQQEDSAVYLCASSSYGPGQEAFFGQGTRLTVV.

The V call is TRBV6-5, the J call TRBJ2-3, with 11 bases identical to TRBD2. Germline CDR1 reads MNHEY; CDR2 reads SVGAGI. The junction had 7 bases not matched to a gene; V was cut back by 8 bases and J by 3 bases. CDR3 length: 15 residues. CDR3 coding DNA: TGTGCCAGCGATAGCGGGGGGGCTTCGACAGATACGCAGTATTTT. It codes for CASDSGGASTDTQYF.

The chain's CDR3 is CASSLSANYGYTF. Here the CDR3 DNA reads TGTGCCAGCAGTTTAAGCGCTAACTATGGCTACACCTTC. The chain has TRBV27 and TRBJ1-2, with D unclear. V lost 2 bases, J lost 0 bases, and 4 bases lay in between. The germline V gene has CDR1 MNHEY and CDR2 SMNVEV (reference sequence). The CDR3 length is 13 residues.

This chain joins TRBV6-5 and TRBJ1-2; no clear D gene. Germline assignment: CDR1 MNHEY and CDR2 SVGAGI. The CDR3 runs 15 residues. The V gene lost 9 bases and the J gene lost 2 bases, with 19 bases spanning the gap. The CDR3 is CASDVDPGGNYGYTF. The CDR3 DNA follows: TGTGCCAGTGATGTGGACCCGGGCGGAAACTATGGCTACACCTTC.

V gene TRBV15 combines with J gene TRBJ1-2; TRBD1 might be the D (5 bases). This CDR3 comprises 15 residues. The V and J ends lost 0 bases and 9 bases respectively, with 17 bases between them. Germline V CDR1 and CDR2: LNHNV, YYDKDF (reference sequence). CDR3 DNA: TGTGCCACCAGCAGAGAAAAGGGGCCCCTATTTAGCTACACCTTC. Amino acids: CATSREKGPLFSYTF.

The chain links TRBV19 to TRBJ2-5, with TRBD2 identical over 9 bases. Trimming at V came to 6 bases and at J to 5 bases, leaving 4 bases not matched to a gene. In germline, CDR1 is LNHDA, CDR2 SQIVND (reference sequence). The length of the CDR3 is 13 residues. CDR3 in DNA: TGTGCCAGTAGGGGACTAGCAACCGAGACCCAGTACTTC. It encodes CASRGLATETQYF.

V usage is TRBV19 and J usage is TRBJ1-2; D is perhaps TRBD1 (5 bases). The germline gives CDR1 LNHDA, CDR2 SQIVND (reference sequence). Trimming shortened V by 0 bases and J by 0 bases, and 8 bases separated the two germline ends. The CDR3 has 15 amino acids. Here the CDR3 reads CASSIEQAANYGYTF. The DNA of the CDR3 is TGTGCCAGTAGTATAGAACAGGCGGCTAACTATGGCTACACCTTC. Drawing the rest from reference TRBV19 and TRBJ1-2, the complete variable domain is DGGITQSPKYLFRKEGQNVTLSCEQNLNHDAMYWYRQDPGQGLRLIYYSQIVNDFQKGDIAEGYSVSREKKESFPLTVTSAQKNPTAFYLCASSIEQAANYGYTFGSGTRLTVV.

V is TRBV7-3 and J is TRBJ2-2; D is possibly TRBD2 (5 bases). V was cut by 5 bases and J by 6 bases, with 10 bases left in between. The germline gives CDR1 SGHTA, CDR2 FQGTGA. CDR3 length equals 13 residues. This CDR3 reads CASSPLGSGELFF. CDR3 sequence (DNA): TGTGCCAGCAGCCCACTAGGTTCCGGGGAGCTGTTTTTT.

This clone was recorded a few times. The chain joins TRBV1 to TRBJ1-5; TRBD1 is taken as the D call from the table, unchecked against the DNA. TRBV1 represents a pseudogene. The CDR3 contains 17 residues. The CDR3 here is CTSSQDPDRDRHQPQHF. As DNA, the CDR3 is TGCACCAGCAGCCAAGACCCGGACCGGGACAGGCATCAGCCCCAGCATTTT.

The rearrangement uses TRBV30 and TRBJ2-3, with D uncertain. The germline V and J ends were trimmed by 2 bases and 1 base, with 4 bases remaining between them. Germline V lookup: CDR1 GTSNPN, CDR2 SVGIG (reference sequence). The CDR3 is 12 residues long. For the CDR3, the DNA is TGTGCCTGGAGTACAGGCACAGATACGCAGTATTTT. It codes for CAWSTGTDTQYF.

The chain is built from TRBV3-1 (or the pseudogene TRBV3-2) and TRBJ1-2, with D unresolved. Trimming removed 3 bases from V and 8 bases from J, with 13 bases in between. The CDR3 runs to 13 residues. From germline, CDR1 is LGHDT and CDR2 YNNKEL (reference sequence). CDR3 in DNA: TGTGCCAGCAGCCATACCCCGGCAGGAGGCTACACCTTC. It codes for CASSHTPAGGYTF.

The chain recombines TRBV6-5 with TRBJ1-3, with D possibly TRBD1 on 5 matching bases. Trimming took 6 bases from V and 2 from J, leaving 14 bases between them. The germline V gene has CDR1 MNHEY and CDR2 SVGAGI. This CDR3 contains 15 residues. The CDR3 nucleotides are TGTGCCAGCAGCCCACAACCGACAGCTGGAAACACCATATATTTT. Amino acids: CASSPQPTAGNTIYF.

V gene TRBV6-1 combines with J gene TRBJ2-7, with 9 bases aligning to TRBD2. The V and J ends lost 3 bases and 6 bases, in that order; junction bases with no gene match: 6. Germline loops: CDR1 MNHNS, CDR2 SASEGT. The CDR3 is 14 amino acids. CDR3 protein: CASSESLAGPEQYF. CDR3 coding DNA: TGTGCCAGCAGTGAGTCGCTAGCGGGGCCCGAGCAGTACTTC.